These 19 T cell receptor beta chains were sequenced from one sample in a study of T cells after yellow fever vaccination. One entry per CDR3 protein, called by TCRdb with MiXCR from the 5' RACE reads. The repertoire has 300,000 to 400,000 distinct CDR3 sequences, roughly 8.7% of them found once; the top ten carry approximately 18%. This specimen consisted of PBMCs, obtained on the day of the first yellow fever vaccination. These receptor sequences come from a man between 18 and 35 years old who received the YFV17D yellow fever vaccine.

This clonotype was detected only a few times. V gene TRBV5-1 combines with J gene TRBJ2-3; TRBD2 matches at 15 bases. V lost 3 bases and J lost 5; bases outside the gene matches: 4. In germline, CDR1 is SGHRS, CDR2 YFSETQ. CDR3 size: 16 residues. This CDR3 is CASSYGLAGGLDTQYF. For the CDR3, the DNA is TGCGCCAGCAGCTACGGACTAGCGGGGGGGTTAGATACGCAGTATTTT. Full variable domain (missing parts from reference TRBV5-1 and TRBJ2-3): KAGVTQTPRYLIKTRGQQVTLSCSPISGHRSVSWYQQTPGQGLQFLFEYFSETQRNKGNFPGRFSGRQFSNSRSEMNVSTLELGDSALYLCASSYGLAGGLDTQYFGPGTRLTVL.

V and J are TRBV6-5 and TRBJ2-2; 10 nucleotides align to TRBD2. From germline, CDR1 is MNHEY and CDR2 SVGAGI. Trimming cost V 2 bases and J 5 bases; bases outside gene matches: 11. The CDR3 consists of 18 residues. The CDR3 here is CASSYTSGGASRTGELFF. CDR3 nucleotides: TGTGCCAGCAGTTACACGAGCGGGGGGGCGTCAAGGACCGGGGAGCTGTTTTTT.

The genes are TRBV2 and TRBJ2-3; no clear D gene. With 7 bases removed from V and 7 bases from J, the gap between germline ends came to 12 bases. CDR3 length: 12 amino acids. CDR1 and CDR2 (germline): SNHLY, FYNNEI. This CDR3 reads CASTLGEHTQYF. As DNA, the CDR3 is TGTGCCAGCACTTTAGGAGAGCATACGCAGTATTTT.

This clonotype occurred a few times. The chain has TRBV29-1 and TRBJ2-3; D perhaps matches TRBD2 (5 bases). With 6 bases removed from V and 0 bases from J, the gap between germline ends came to 13 bases. The CDR3 contains 14 residues. The germline gives CDR1 SQVTM, CDR2 ANQGSEA. In nucleotides, the CDR3 is TGCAGCGTCCGGACTGGATCTAGCACAGATACGCAGTATTTT. It specifies CSVRTGSSTDTQYF.

A few counts support this clonotype. V and J are TRBV14 and TRBJ1-5, with TRBD1 matching over 10 bases. V lost 1 base and J lost 2; bases outside the gene matches: 5. This CDR3 region has 17 residues. From germline, CDR1 is SGHDN and CDR2 FVKESK. DNA of the CDR3: TGTGCCAGCAGCCAAGGGGACAGGGGAATCGGCAATCAGCCCCAGCATTTT. Encoded protein: CASSQGDRGIGNQPQHF.

The rearrangement links TRBV27 to TRBJ1-5; D is ambiguous. V lost 5 bases, J lost 0 bases, and 20 bases lay in between. Looked up from germline, CDR1 is MNHEY and CDR2 is SMNVEV (reference sequence). The CDR3 covers 18 residues. The CDR3 DNA is TGTGCCAGCAGTGCCCTGGGAAGGGATGGGTATAGCAATCAGCCCCAGCATTTT. It is translated as CASSALGRDGYSNQPQHF.

The table lists this clonotype with a few counts. This rearrangement joins TRBV11-2 to TRBJ2-3; D perhaps matches TRBD1 (6 bases). There are 14 residues in the CDR3. The V gene lost 6 bases and the J gene lost 2 bases, with 12 bases spanning the gap. Germline V CDR1 and CDR2: SGHAT, FQNNGV. As DNA, the CDR3 is TGTGCCAGCAGGGCAAGGGGGAACACAGATACGCAGTATTTT. This gives the protein CASRARGNTDTQYF.

This clonotype has a handful of counts. The chain has TRBV4-3 and TRBJ1-5, with 7 positions matching TRBD1. The CDR3 sequence is 15 residues long. Trimming cost V 0 bases and J 6 bases; bases outside gene matches: 5. Germline V gene sequence: CDR1 LGHNA, CDR2 YSLEER. CDR3 sequence: CASSQDRRGPQPQHF. DNA of the CDR3: TGCGCCAGCAGCCAAGATCGGAGGGGGCCTCAGCCCCAGCATTTT.

This sequence joins TRBV6-5 and TRBJ2-2; D not certain. The ends were cut back, 4 bases at V and 0 bases at J, with 6 bases in the middle. Germline V lookup: CDR1 MNHEY, CDR2 SVGAGI. This CDR3 is built from 14 residues. The CDR3: CASSWSTNTGELFF. Written as DNA, the CDR3 is TGTGCCAGCAGTTGGTCAACGAACACCGGGGAGCTGTTTTTT.

This clonotype was detected a few times. The rearrangement links TRBV6-2 or TRBV6-3 to TRBJ2-4, with D possibly being TRBD1 or TRBD2 (5 bases each). With 6 bases removed from V and 0 bases from J, the gap between germline ends came to 6 bases. The CDR3 contains 13 residues. Per germline, CDR1 MNHEY and CDR2 SVGEGT. CDR3 sequence reads: CASRGVAKNIQYF. In DNA, the CDR3 is TGTGCCAGCAGGGGGGTAGCCAAAAACATTCAGTACTTC.

The CDR3 sequence is CSAMLRMGNYGYTF. The CDR3, as DNA: TGCAGTGCTATGCTTCGTATGGGGAACTATGGCTACACCTTC. V and J are TRBV20-1 and TRBJ1-2; D gene ambiguous. V was clipped by 4 bases and J by 2 bases, with 14 bases between them. The CDR3 is 14 amino acids. Germline CDR1 DFQATT, CDR2 SNEGSKA (reference sequence).

This clonotype was counted a few times. This chain links TRBV12-3 or TRBV12-4 with TRBJ2-1; D may be TRBD2 (8 bases). V lost 5 bases, J lost 7 bases, and 24 bases lay in between. This CDR3 is built from 17 residues. CDR3 region: CASSDPGRGLSTNEQFF. CDR3 in DNA: TGTGCCAGCAGTGACCCCGGGAGGGGGCTTTCCACTAATGAGCAGTTCTTC.

The chain employs TRBV5-1 and TRBJ2-1, with TRBD2 identical over 13 bases. The CDR3 is 18 amino acids. The J segment lost 6 bases and the V segment lost 3 bases, leaving 12 bases of the junction unmatched. The V gene's germline CDR1 is SGHRS and CDR2 YFSETQ. The chain's CDR3 is CASSSAGTSGAPLNEQFF. DNA for the CDR3: TGCGCCAGCAGCTCGGCCGGGACTAGCGGGGCCCCTCTCAATGAGCAGTTCTTC.

This clonotype was recorded a few times. This sequence joins TRBV7-9 and TRBJ2-2; D assignment may be TRBD1 or TRBD2 (6 bases each). CDR3 length: 16 residues. The germline V and J ends were trimmed by 5 bases and 4 bases, with 17 bases remaining between them. The germline CDR1 and CDR2 sequences are SEHNR and FQNEAQ (reference sequence). The CDR3 sequence: CASSNRAGHITGELFF. In DNA form, the CDR3 reads TGTGCCAGCAGCAACCGGGCGGGACACATCACCGGGGAGCTGTTTTTT.

This clonotype was detected many times. The chain links TRBV19 to TRBJ2-1, with 8 bases lining up with TRBD2. Looked up from germline, CDR1 is LNHDA and CDR2 is SQIVND (reference sequence). The CDR3 has 13 residues. Unmatched junction bases numbered 5, after V lost 3 bases and J lost 10 bases. CDR3 region: CASSIGGANEQFF. The CDR3 DNA reads TGTGCCAGTAGTATCGGGGGGGCTAACGAGCAGTTCTTC.

To note about this clonotype: A much larger clone lies a single base off, so this may be a read error. V gene TRBV12-3 or TRBV12-4 combines with J gene TRBJ2-2; 7 bases are a match to TRBD2. The CDR3 length is 14 residues. CDR3 in DNA: TGTGCCAGCAGTTCGGGACTAAAAACCGGGGAGCAGTTTTTT. Translation: CASSSGLKTGEQFF.

J is TRBJ1-3 and V is TRBV7-2, with D perhaps TRBD1 (6 bases). Germline values: CDR1 SGHTA, CDR2 FQGNSA. CDR3 length equals 14 residues. Trimming cost V 5 bases and J 1 base, with 9 bases left between them. CDR3: CASSKGTSGNTIYF. In nucleotides, the CDR3 is TGTGCCAGCAGCAAAGGGACATCTGGAAACACCATATATTTT.

This clonotype was observed a handful of times. This chain connects TRBV12-5 to TRBJ2-3; maybe TRBD1 (6 bases). V was shortened by 5 bases and J by 2 bases, with 11 bases between the two germline ends. The CDR3 sequence is 14 residues long. CDR1 and CDR2 from the germline V gene are LGHNT and FRNRAP. CDR3 DNA: TGTGCTAGTGGTGACACAGGGTCCACAGATACGCAGTATTTT. Its translation: CASGDTGSTDTQYF.

There are a few counts of this clonotype. The chain couples TRBV6-5 to TRBJ2-7; 11 bases are shared with TRBD2. CDR1 is MNHEY and CDR2 is SVGAGI in the germline V gene. The CDR3 is made up of 18 amino acids. Unmatched junction bases numbered 9, after V lost 1 base and J lost 1 base. The CDR3 loop reads CASSYFLLAGAESYEQYF. The CDR3 coding sequence is TGTGCCAGCAGTTACTTCTTACTAGCGGGGGCCGAGTCCTACGAGCAGTACTTC.